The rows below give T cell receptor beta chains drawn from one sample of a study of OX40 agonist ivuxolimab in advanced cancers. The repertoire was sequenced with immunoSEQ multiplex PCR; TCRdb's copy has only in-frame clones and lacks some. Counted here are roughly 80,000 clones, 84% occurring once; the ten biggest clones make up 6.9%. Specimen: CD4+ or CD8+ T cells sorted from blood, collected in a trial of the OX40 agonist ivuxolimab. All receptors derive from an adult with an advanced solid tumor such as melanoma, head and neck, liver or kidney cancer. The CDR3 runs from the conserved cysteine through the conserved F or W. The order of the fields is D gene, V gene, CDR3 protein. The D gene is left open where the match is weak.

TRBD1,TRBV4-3,CASSQDVTGGTEAFF
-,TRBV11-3,CASSLTSSTDTQYF
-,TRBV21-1,CANHNGELFF
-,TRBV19,CASSIIDGSSYNSPLHF
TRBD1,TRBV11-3,CASSGQGSDIQYF
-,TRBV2,CASSYTGELFF
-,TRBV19,CASSISWDQYYGYTF
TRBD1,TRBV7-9,CASSFYTGDHEQYF
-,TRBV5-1,CASSLVGAGANVLTF
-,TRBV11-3,CASSLGGLGAGEQFF
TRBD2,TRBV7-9,CASSLDISGRYNEQFF
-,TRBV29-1,CSVGKGITGELFF
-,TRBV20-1,CSASDVYRTF
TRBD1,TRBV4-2,CASSQDLGTGGLSNQPQHF
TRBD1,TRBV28,CASSLSDRAGYGYTF
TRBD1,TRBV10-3,CAISEDRDYGYTF
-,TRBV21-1,CASSKAGQGAPTDTQYF
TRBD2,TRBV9,CASTPGVAGWETQYF
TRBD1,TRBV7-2,CASSYRAGTANYGYTF
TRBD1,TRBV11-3,CASSDRAYGYTF
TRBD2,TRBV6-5,CASSYSGLAGTYEQYF
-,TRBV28,CASRPQGQETQYF
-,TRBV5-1,CASSYSGPRAQYF
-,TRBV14,CASSPVWNTEAFF
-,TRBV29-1,CSVDNPGTTEAFF
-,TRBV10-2,CASSEPADLSYEQYF
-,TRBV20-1,CSARDIEAQHF
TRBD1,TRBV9,CASSEGQANNEQFF
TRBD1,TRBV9,CASSSEGGEYQPQHF
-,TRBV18,CASSPGEKTQYF
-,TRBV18,CASSLLLSPIYEQYF
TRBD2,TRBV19,CASSIVPSGVRLF
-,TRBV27,CASSRRVKTYEQYF
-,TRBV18,CASSRLARDTQYF
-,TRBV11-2,CASSWGSEETQYF
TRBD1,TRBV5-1,CASSLGQGIMSTNEKLFF
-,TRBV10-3,CAISDRTYGAYEQYF
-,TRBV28,CASSLGTTGRNYGYTF
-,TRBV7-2,CASSKNTGNEKLFF
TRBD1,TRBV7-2,CASSRDSLNTEAFF
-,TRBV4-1,CASSQDSRGYTF
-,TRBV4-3,CASSESSSFPQETQYF